The 26 T cell receptor beta chains in this list originate from one sample, sequenced in a study of early T cells in non-severe SARS-CoV-2 infection. TCRdb reanalysed the 5' RACE reads using MiXCR and keeps one entry per CDR3 protein. Of 35,000 to 45,000 distinct CDR3 sequences in the sample, approximately 8% were seen once. The sample here was whole blood, taken at baseline. The receptors were sampled from an adult who was a healthcare worker with PCR-confirmed SARS-CoV-2 infection or an uninfected control (not recorded which).

The chain couples TRBV12-3 or TRBV12-4 to TRBJ1-5; 9 bases align to TRBD1. The J segment lost 1 base and the V segment lost 2 bases, leaving 3 bases of the junction unmatched. The length of the CDR3 is 16 residues. The CDR3 region has the DNA TGTGCCAGCAGTTTAAGGGGGACAGGGAGCAATCAGCCCCAGCATTTT. Amino acid sequence: CASSLRGTGSNQPQHF.

This clonotype was counted ten times or more. The chain employs TRBV6-2 or TRBV6-3 and TRBJ1-5, with 8 bases fitting TRBD1. CDR1 and CDR2 from the germline V gene are MNHEY and SVGEGT. J was trimmed by 4 bases and V by 4 bases; bases with no gene match: 9. The CDR3 runs to 16 residues. The CDR3 region has the DNA TGTGCCAGCAGTTCCCTACCCCGACAGGGGAATCAGCCCCAGCATTTT. The encoded protein is CASSSLPRQGNQPQHF.

This clonotype showed up many times. The chain has TRBV29-1 and TRBJ2-1, with a weak D call TRBD1 (5 bases). The CDR3 has 13 amino acids. The V gene lost 3 bases and the J gene lost 7 bases, with 13 bases spanning the gap. Per the germline V gene, CDR1 is SQVTM and CDR2 is ANQGSEA. The CDR3 loop reads CSVEGRVLNEQFF. CDR3 DNA sequence: TGCAGCGTTGAGGGCAGGGTGTTGAATGAGCAGTTCTTC.

This chain connects TRBV20-1 to TRBJ1-3; 7 positions agree with TRBD1. CDR1 is DFQATT and CDR2 is SNEGSKA in the germline V gene (reference sequence). The CDR3 consists of 15 residues. J gave up 4 bases and V 3 bases, and 9 bases lay outside the gene matches. CDR3 coding DNA: TGCAGTGCTAGCAGGGGGGGCGCTTCCGGAAACACCATATATTTT. It translates to CSASRGGASGNTIYF.

The genes are TRBV7-2 and TRBJ1-2, with D uncertain. Germline values: CDR1 SGHTA, CDR2 FQGNSA. CDR3 length: 16 amino acids. V was pared by 1 base and J by 4 bases, with 16 bases between. The CDR3 region is CASSLGGASGRYGYTF. The CDR3 DNA reads as TGTGCCAGCAGCTTAGGCGGCGCGTCTGGGCGCTATGGCTACACCTTC. The full variable domain, in which reference TRBV7-2 and TRBJ1-2 provide the parts outside the CDR3, is GAGVSQSPSNKVTEKGKDVELRCDPISGHTALYWYRQSLGQGLEFLIYFQGNSAPDKSGLPSDRFSAERTGGSVSTLTIQRTQQEDSAVYLCASSLGGASGRYGYTFGSGTRLTVV.

This clonotype was counted ten times or more. The genes are TRBV7-2 and TRBJ2-1; D remains unclear. V was clipped by 1 base and J by 7 bases, with 14 bases between them. Germline CDR1 and CDR2: SGHTA and FQGNSA. This CDR3 has 15 amino acids. Here the CDR3 reads CASSLESRLGNEQFF. CDR3 bases: TGTGCCAGCAGCTTAGAAAGCCGCCTTGGGAATGAGCAGTTCTTC.

The table lists this clonotype with many counts. The V gene is TRBV7-9, the J gene TRBJ2-1; possible D gene TRBD1, 6 bases. Germline V gene data show CDR1 as SEHNR and CDR2 as FQNEAQ (reference sequence). V was pared by 6 bases and J by 0 bases, with 15 bases between. CDR3 length: 16 amino acids. The DNA of the CDR3 is TGTGCCAGCAGTTACTATCAGGGGTTCTCCTACAATGAGCAGTTCTTC. This gives the protein CASSYYQGFSYNEQFF.

This chain connects TRBV29-1 to TRBJ2-3, with D possibly matching TRBD2 (5 bases). CDR1 SQVTM and CDR2 ANQGSEA come from the germline V gene. V lost 5 bases, J lost 9 bases, and 15 bases lay in between. The CDR3 contains 12 residues. CDR3 protein: CSVSDPGRTQYF. As DNA, the CDR3 is TGCAGCGTTTCTGACCCGGGAAGAACGCAGTATTTT.

This clonotype turned up a few times. The CDR3: CASSFGTGNSPLHF. For the CDR3, the DNA is TGCGCCAGCAGCTTCGGGACTGGGAATTCACCCCTCCACTTT. J is TRBJ1-6 and V is TRBV5-1; tentative D call: TRBD1 (5 bases). The V and J ends lost 2 bases and 7 bases respectively, with 10 bases between them. CDR1 and CDR2 from the germline V gene are SGHRS and YFSETQ. The CDR3 is 14 residues long.

In its sample, this clonotype was seen a few times. The rearrangement joins TRBV11-1 to TRBJ2-7; TRBD2 matches at 13 bases. The CDR3 contains 18 residues. Germline CDR1 is SGHAT and CDR2 is FQDESV (reference sequence). The V and J ends lost 6 bases and 5 bases, in that order; junction bases with no gene match: 16. This chain's CDR3 is CASSLGLAGAHSTHEQYF. The CDR3 DNA follows: TGTGCCAGCAGTCTAGGACTAGCGGGGGCGCACTCCACCCACGAGCAGTACTTC. Drawing the rest from reference TRBV11-1 and TRBJ2-7, the complete variable domain is EAEVAQSPRYKITEKSQAVAFWCDPISGHATLYWYRQILGQGPELLVQFQDESVVDDSQLPKDRFSAERLKGVDSTLKIQPAELGDSAMYLCASSLGLAGAHSTHEQYFGPGTRLTVT.

V is TRBV20-1 and J is TRBJ2-1, with 11 bases aligning to TRBD1. CDR1 is DFQATT, CDR2 SNEGSKA, per germline (reference sequence). After removal of 5 bases from V and 3 bases from J, the junction contained 3 bases not matched to a gene. The CDR3 totals 14 residues. CDR3 sequence: CSAWTGGNYNEQFF. DNA for the CDR3: TGCAGTGCTTGGACAGGGGGCAACTACAATGAGCAGTTCTTC.

The table lists this clonotype with a few counts. This sequence joins TRBV30 and TRBJ2-2, with 13 bases identical to TRBD2. There are 16 residues in the CDR3. The germline V gene encodes CDR1 GTSNPN and CDR2 SVGIG (reference sequence). The V and J ends lost 3 bases and 5 bases, in that order; junction bases with no gene match: 6. CDR3 nucleotides: TGTGCCTGGAGCGGACTAGCGGGGGAAGGGACCGGGGAGCTGTTTTTT. The encoded protein is CAWSGLAGEGTGELFF.

This clonotype was recorded at least ten times. The rearrangement uses TRBV27 and TRBJ2-5; no reliable D call. Germline-derived CDR1 and CDR2 are MNHEY and SMNVEV (reference sequence). V dropped 0 bases and J dropped 5 bases, with 10 bases sitting between them. There are 14 residues in the CDR3. In DNA form, the CDR3 reads TGTGCCAGCAGTTTATCATCCCCGGTGGAGACCCAGTACTTC. This sequence encodes CASSLSSPVETQYF.

This chain connects TRBV5-1 to TRBJ2-7; D might be TRBD1 (5 bases). CDR1 is SGHRS, CDR2 YFSETQ, per germline. V gave up 3 bases and J gave up 0 bases, with 19 bases separating them. This CDR3 is 17 amino acids long. The CDR3 reads CASSYLQDPVSSYEQYF. As DNA, the CDR3 is TGCGCCAGCAGCTACTTACAGGACCCCGTAAGCTCCTACGAGCAGTACTTC. Using reference TRBV5-1 and TRBJ2-7 for the parts outside the CDR3, the full variable domain is KAGVTQTPRYLIKTRGQQVTLSCSPISGHRSVSWYQQTPGQGLQFLFEYFSETQRNKGNFPGRFSGRQFSNSRSEMNVSTLELGDSALYLCASSYLQDPVSSYEQYFGPGTRLTVT.

This clonotype showed up just a few times. The genes are TRBV28 and TRBJ2-5; 12 bases line up with TRBD1. This CDR3 has 17 amino acids. Germline V gene sequence: CDR1 MDHEN, CDR2 SYDVKM. The ends lost 5 bases at V and 3 bases at J; junction bases unmatched: 10. The CDR3 region has the DNA TGTGCCAGCAGTCCCGGGACAGGGGGCGTTCGGAAAGAGACCCAGTACTTC. It codes for CASSPGTGGVRKETQYF. Supplemented by reference TRBV28 and TRBJ2-5, the full variable domain reads DVKVTQSSRYLVKRTGEKVFLECVQDMDHENMFWYRQDPGLGLRLIYFSYDVKMKEKGDIPEGYSVSREKKERFSLILESASTNQTSMYLCASSPGTGGVRKETQYFGPGTRLLVL.

This clonotype was found a few times. The V gene is TRBV2, the J gene TRBJ2-5; tentative D call: TRBD1 (7 bases). This CDR3 spans 14 amino acids. Germline V lookup: CDR1 SNHLY, CDR2 FYNNEI. With 1 base removed from V and 5 bases from J, the gap between germline ends came to 11 bases. CDR3 loop: CASSEGRGLETQYF. In nucleotides, the CDR3 is TGTGCCAGCAGTGAAGGGAGGGGGCTGGAGACCCAGTACTTC.

This clonotype was observed at least ten times. In DNA form, the CDR3 reads TGTGCCAGCAATACTGGCACTGAAGCTTTCTTT. Its protein product is CASNTGTEAFF. The chain couples TRBV12-3 or TRBV12-4 to TRBJ1-1; no definite D call. The CDR3 covers 11 residues. V shed 7 bases and J shed 4 bases, with 7 bases lying between them.

Many counts were recorded for this clonotype. The chain is built from TRBV28 and TRBJ2-7; D tentatively fits TRBD1 or TRBD2 (5 bases each). Trimming pared 6 bases from V and 3 bases from J, leaving 12 bases between. CDR1 and CDR2 (germline): MDHEN, SYDVKM. The CDR3 covers 13 residues. The CDR3 DNA reads TGTGCCAGCAGCCCTTTGGGGGTCTACGAGCAGTACTTC. It specifies CASSPLGVYEQYF. Full variable domain (outside the CDR3, taken from reference TRBV28 and TRBJ2-7): DVKVTQSSRYLVKRTGEKVFLECVQDMDHENMFWYRQDPGLGLRLIYFSYDVKMKEKGDIPEGYSVSREKKERFSLILESASTNQTSMYLCASSPLGVYEQYFGPGTRLTVT.

This clonotype was counted ten times or more. The chain links TRBV7-9 to TRBJ2-1, with TRBD1 matching over 8 bases. Losses at the gene ends were 5 bases for V and 7 bases for J; bases not matched to a gene: 10. Per germline, CDR1 SEHNR and CDR2 FQNEAQ (reference sequence). The CDR3 is 15 residues long. The CDR3 DNA follows: TGTGCCAGCAGCGAAACCGCAGGGGGCCGGAATGAGCAGTTCTTC. It codes for CASSETAGGRNEQFF.

This clonotype was observed a few times. The junction does not match germline at one end; this may be a read error. The chain is built from TRBV7-6 and TRBJ2-2; the D gene is possibly TRBD1 (6 bases). This CDR3 is built from 16 residues. Per germline, CDR1 SGHVS and CDR2 FNYEAQ. The DNA for the CDR3 is TGTGCCAGCAGTCAACCACCGGGACACCTCACCCGGGAGCTGTTTTTT. Residues: CASSQPPGHLTRELFF.

This clonotype was recorded at least ten times. The J gene is TRBJ1-5, the V gene TRBV6-1; no definite D call. The CDR3 consists of 16 residues. Between the trimmed V and J ends, which lost 0 bases and 6 bases, there was a span of 15 bases. Germline CDR1 and CDR2: MNHNS and SASEGT. CDR3 loop: CASSEAAGYVSQPQHF. As DNA, the CDR3 is TGTGCCAGCAGTGAAGCAGCCGGGTACGTGAGTCAGCCCCAGCATTTT.

This chain connects TRBV7-2 to TRBJ1-5, with D perhaps TRBD1 (6 bases). The CDR3 is 15 residues long. V gave up 1 base and J gave up 3 bases, with 10 bases separating them. The germline V gene encodes CDR1 SGHTA and CDR2 FQGNSA. CDR3 in amino acids: CASSLEGGPNQPQHF. CDR3 nucleotides: TGTGCCAGCAGCTTAGAGGGGGGACCCAATCAGCCCCAGCATTTT.

The chain employs TRBV2 and TRBJ2-2; 11 nucleotides align to TRBD1. CDR1 is SNHLY, CDR2 FYNNEI, per germline. The CDR3 runs 15 residues. Germline trimming cut 4 bases from V and 3 bases from J; bases unmatched to any gene: 1. DNA of the CDR3: TGTGCCAGCAGTGGGACAGGGGGCGACACCGGGGAGCTGTTTTTT. Amino acid sequence: CASSGTGGDTGELFF. Combining the CDR3 with reference TRBV2 and TRBJ2-2 gives the whole variable domain EPEVTQTPSHQVTQMGQEVILRCVPISNHLYFYWYRQILGQKVEFLVSFYNNEISEKSEIFDDQFSVERPDGSNFTLKIRSTKLEDSAMYFCASSGTGGDTGELFFGEGSRLTVL.

The chain uses TRBV5-1 and TRBJ2-5; a possible D gene is TRBD2 (7 bases). The CDR3 extends over 16 amino acids. Per germline, CDR1 SGHRS and CDR2 YFSETQ. Trimming left V 5 bases short and J 0 bases short, with 17 bases between. The CDR3 coding sequence is TGCGCCAGCAGTTCCGGGGGGCCCCTTTACCAAGAGACCCAGTACTTC. As protein: CASSSGGPLYQETQYF.

This clonotype was found many times. The CDR3 protein is CASRVRGRGANVLTF. CDR3 nucleotides: TGTGCCAGCAGGGTCAGGGGGCGCGGGGCCAACGTCCTGACTTTC. V is TRBV6-1 and J is TRBJ2-6; 8 nucleotides match TRBD1. In germline, CDR1 is MNHNS, CDR2 SASEGT. The CDR3 contains 15 residues. The junction had 5 bases not matched to a gene; V was cut back by 6 bases and J by 4 bases.

The gene calls are TRBV12-3 or TRBV12-4 and TRBJ2-5; no reliable D call. Trimming pared 3 bases from V and 1 base from J, leaving 3 bases between. The CDR3 is 12 residues long. The CDR3 reads CASSFFQETQYF. The CDR3 region has the DNA TGTGCCAGCAGTTTTTTCCAAGAGACCCAGTACTTC.